This TCR beta chain comes out of a study of shared clonotypes between healthy human individuals. Study-level findings and limits: Several donors shared 5% to 5.5% of their naive CD4 clonotypes.

TCRdb's copy holds only in-frame clones and misses some; the assay was immunoSEQ multiplex PCR. The sample shows 300,000 to 400,000 clones, around 87% of them seen only once. V was pared by 6 bases and J by 5 bases, with 10 bases of the junction left unmatched. Germline V lookup: CDR1 MGHRA, CDR2 YSYEKL. The CDR3 is made up of 15 amino acids. Regarding this clone: Its antigen is unidentified.

The rearrangement uses TRBV4-1 and TRBJ2-1; TRBD2 agrees at 7 bases. The sequenced sample was memory CD8+ T cells sorted from blood. Documented subset: CD45RO+ cells pooled with CCR7-negative TemRA cells. This sequence was found in a man between 18 and 35 years old in good health. CDR3 nucleotides: TGCGCCAGCAGACCCGAACTAGCGTATAACAATGAGCAGTTCTTC. This codes for CASRPELAYNNEQFF.